Detailed here is one T cell receptor beta chain. The data derive from a study of cytomegalovirus exposure and HLA in healthy donors. Vbeta (60) and Jbeta (13) primers were used in the PCR. Study processing details: There were about 80 million unique TCR beta chains by a later count, and approximately 11 million of them were shared. The table came from immunoSEQ multiplex PCR; TCRdb's copy has only in-frame clones and leaves some out. That table gives V, J and clone size, and the DNA gave D and trimming. The sample lists over 130,000 clones, roughly 79% seen once, with roughly 1.4% in the top ten. This TCR derives from a young man in good health and CMV-seropositive. Input material: PBMCs.

The CDR3 sequence is CASSFQTSGNTGELFF. In DNA form, the CDR3 reads TGCGCCAGCAGCTTCCAGACTAGCGGGAACACCGGGGAGCTGTTTTTT. V gene TRBV5-1 combines with J gene TRBJ2-2; 9 nucleotides agree with TRBD2. This CDR3 is 16 amino acids long. Unmatched junction bases numbered 3, after V lost 2 bases and J lost 1 base. CDR1 is SGHRS, CDR2 YFSETQ, per germline. The full variable domain, its missing parts supplied by reference TRBV5-1 and TRBJ2-2, is KAGVTQTPRYLIKTRGQQVTLSCSPISGHRSVSWYQQTPGQGLQFLFEYFSETQRNKGNFPGRFSGRQFSNSRSEMNVSTLELGDSALYLCASSFQTSGNTGELFFGEGSRLTVL.